This record looks at one T cell receptor (beta chain) sequence and its context. The data originate from a study of blood T cell repertoires in COVID-19. Whole-study context: In each case, the material was cDNA or gDNA derived from T cells, B-cell-depleted T cells, or PBMCs.

As processed by the authors: Estimation of nucleated cell counts relied on the amplification of reference gene primers. Sequencing used immunoSEQ multiplex PCR; TCRdb keeps in-frame clones, though not all of them. The V and J calls and clone size were taken over from that table, and D and trimming were inferred from the DNA. The sample includes some 170,000 clones, 81% of them seen just once. Trimming shortened V by 0 bases and J by 2 bases, and 5 bases separated the two germline ends. The CDR3 is 13 residues long. Germline values: CDR1 MGHRA, CDR2 YSYEKL. This TCR was recovered from a man aged 55-75 years with active or convalescent COVID-19. The gene calls are TRBV4-1 and TRBJ2-7; D unresolved. The specimen sequenced was peripheral blood. This chain's CDR3 is CASSQDLPYEQYF. Written as DNA, the CDR3 is TGCGCCAGCAGCCAAGACCTTCCCTACGAGCAGTACTTC.